These 3 T cell receptor beta chains originate from one sample sequenced in a study of T cell responses to AZD1222 COVID-19 vaccine. The table came from immunoSEQ multiplex PCR; TCRdb's copy has only in-frame clones and leaves some out. The profile covers about 180,000 clones, with about nine tenths appearing a single time and 1.5% to 2.5% taken by the ten largest. Sample: peripheral blood, taken 28 days after the second AZD1222 dose. These receptor sequences come from an adult who received the AZD1222 COVID-19 vaccine.

This sequence joins TRBV7-3 and TRBJ2-2, with D possibly called TRBD1 or TRBD2 (6 bases each). Trimming shortened V by 6 bases and J by 8 bases, and 13 bases separated the two germline ends. The length of the CDR3 is 13 residues. Germline values: CDR1 SGHTA, CDR2 FQGTGA. The CDR3 DNA sequence: TGTGCCAGCAGTTCTGGGGGGACAGGGGAGCTGTTTTTT. Translated, it gives CASSSGGTGELFF.

The chain is built from TRBV19 and TRBJ1-2, with TRBD1 identical over 7 bases. Germline CDR1 reads LNHDA; CDR2 reads SQIVND (reference sequence). CDR3 size: 15 residues. After removal of 4 bases from V and 0 bases from J, the junction contained 5 bases not matched to a gene. The CDR3 region has the DNA TGTGCCAGTAGTACGCGGACAGGAACTAACTATGGCTACACCTTC. Translated, it gives CASSTRTGTNYGYTF. The complete variable domain, with remaining parts taken from reference TRBV19 and TRBJ1-2, reads DGGITQSPKYLFRKEGQNVTLSCEQNLNHDAMYWYRQDPGQGLRLIYYSQIVNDFQKGDIAEGYSVSREKKESFPLTVTSAQKNPTAFYLCASSTRTGTNYGYTFGSGTRLTVV.

This chain links TRBV5-8 with TRBJ2-2, with TRBD2 as a possible D gene (5 bases). Germline lookup yields CDR1 SGHTS and CDR2 YDEGEE. V was cut by 9 bases and J by 5 bases, with 11 bases left in between. The CDR3 consists of 12 residues. The DNA for the CDR3 is TGTGCCACAAGCCCGGGGACCGGGGAGCTGTTTTTT. As protein: CATSPGTGELFF.